The 25 T cell receptor beta chains given below trace back to one sample, sequenced in a study of CD8 T cells in Susac syndrome. Reverse transcription of about 0.5 to 1 ug RNA used random hexamers. In TCRdb, the immunoSEQ multiplex PCR reads were re-called with MiXCR into one record per CDR3 protein. Seen here are roughly 120,000 distinct CDR3 sequences, 95% to 98% observed once, and the top ten hold just over 0.095%. Sequencing was done on a sample of CD4+ T cells from PBMCs. The receptor set was obtained from a human donor in good health.

The V gene is TRBV28, the J gene TRBJ2-5; perhaps TRBD1 as D (6 bases). Germline assignment: CDR1 MDHEN and CDR2 SYDVKM. The CDR3 runs 12 residues. The V and J ends lost 6 bases and 4 bases respectively, with 9 bases between them. The CDR3 region is CASRTGLETQYF. CDR3 bases: TGTGCCAGCAGGACAGGATTAGAGACCCAGTACTTC.

V usage is TRBV20-1 and J usage is TRBJ1-2, with D possibly matching TRBD1 (5 bases). Germline V gene lookup returns CDR1 DFQATT and CDR2 SNEGSKA (reference sequence). The V and J ends lost 3 bases and 2 bases respectively, with 13 bases between them. The CDR3 covers 14 residues. In nucleotides, the CDR3 is TGCAGTGCTAGCTCTCCGGGGGAGAACTATGGCTACACCTTC. Its translation is CSASSPGENYGYTF.

The CDR3 spells CVSLEARGNQPQHF. The CDR3 region has the DNA TGTGTATCGTTGGAGGCTCGGGGGAATCAGCCCCAGCATTTT. V is TRBV2 and J is TRBJ1-5, with D tentatively TRBD1 (5 bases). The CDR3 has 14 amino acids. The germline V gene has CDR1 SNHLY and CDR2 FYNNEI.

The chain joins TRBV5-1 to TRBJ1-5, with D uncertain. The V and J ends lost 6 bases and 7 bases respectively, with 14 bases between them. Germline CDR1 is SGHRS and CDR2 is YFSETQ. There are 13 residues in the CDR3. CDR3 residues: CASTHDPGQPQHF. In nucleotides, the CDR3 is TGCGCCAGCACCCATGACCCCGGACAGCCCCAGCATTTT.

The chain employs TRBV6-2 or TRBV6-3 and TRBJ2-5, with D perhaps TRBD1 or TRBD2 (5 bases each). Germline values: CDR1 MNHEY, CDR2 SVGEGT. The CDR3 consists of 11 residues. The V end was cut by 8 bases, the J end by 3 bases, with 7 bases between. This CDR3 is CASGGKETQYF. The CDR3, as DNA: TGTGCCAGCGGGGGAAAAGAGACCCAGTACTTC.

This chain joins TRBV28 and TRBJ2-1; D is possibly TRBD2 (6 bases). This CDR3 is built from 15 residues. In germline, CDR1 is MDHEN, CDR2 SYDVKM. V dropped 8 bases and J dropped 3 bases, with 17 bases sitting between them. CDR3 sequence reads: CASLGMSSGYNEQFF. In DNA, the CDR3 is TGTGCCAGCCTCGGGATGAGTAGCGGCTACAATGAGCAGTTCTTC.

The chain carries TRBV7-9 and TRBJ2-5, with a weak D call TRBD2 (5 bases). This CDR3 spans 15 amino acids. Germline assignment: CDR1 SEHNR and CDR2 FQNEAQ (reference sequence). V lost 0 bases to trimming and J lost 0 bases, with 8 bases between them. CDR3 amino acids: CASSLAGANQETQYF. In DNA, the CDR3 is TGTGCCAGCAGCTTAGCGGGAGCCAACCAAGAGACCCAGTACTTC.

The chain recombines TRBV3-1 with TRBJ2-2, with 10 bases fitting TRBD1. J lost 7 bases, V lost 3 bases, and 8 bases had no gene match. This CDR3 region has 16 residues. CDR1 is LGHDT, CDR2 YNNKEL, per germline (reference sequence). As DNA, the CDR3 is TGTGCCAGCAGCCATACCGGGACAGGGGTCCACGGGGAGCTGTTTTTT. Amino acids: CASSHTGTGVHGELFF.

The chain uses TRBV7-3 and TRBJ1-4; TRBD1 matches 7 bases. Losses at the gene ends were 1 base for V and 7 bases for J; bases not matched to a gene: 6. Germline V CDR1 and CDR2: SGHTA, FQGTGA. There are 15 residues in the CDR3. In DNA, the CDR3 is TGTGCCAGCAGCTTAAGAGGGGGCCCGGGTGAAAAACTGTTTTTT. This translates into CASSLRGGPGEKLFF.

This clonotype occurred once. This sequence joins TRBV6-2 or TRBV6-3 and TRBJ1-2; TRBD1 agrees at 9 bases. The germline gives CDR1 MNHEY, CDR2 SVGEGT. V was pared by 5 bases and J by 6 bases, with 10 bases of the junction left unmatched. CDR3 length: 15 amino acids. The CDR3 DNA reads TGTGCCAGCAGTAGATCGGACAGGGGATTTGATGGCTACACCTTC. Translation gives CASSRSDRGFDGYTF.

Written as DNA, the CDR3 is TGCGCCAGCAACCCGGCTAGCGGTTCCTACGAGCAGTACTTC. Protein: CASNPASGSYEQYF. V gene TRBV5-1 combines with J gene TRBJ2-7, with 7 positions matching TRBD2. The V gene's germline CDR1 is SGHRS and CDR2 YFSETQ. This CDR3 is built from 14 residues. J was trimmed by 1 base and V by 6 bases; bases with no gene match: 7.

In its sample, this clonotype was seen a few times. The CDR3 loop is CASSSRRGQRQETQYF. The CDR3 bases are TGTGCCAGCAGTTCCAGAAGAGGTCAACGCCAAGAGACCCAGTACTTC. The chain recombines TRBV6-2 or TRBV6-3 with TRBJ2-5; no definite D call. The ends were cut back, 4 bases at V and 1 base at J, with 16 bases in the middle. The CDR3 runs to 16 residues. Germline V gene sequence: CDR1 MNHEY, CDR2 SVGEGT.

In its sample, this clonotype was seen a few times. The chain recombines TRBV6-1 with TRBJ2-7; D is ambiguous. The CDR3 length is 12 residues. Trimming took 6 bases from V and 2 from J, leaving 8 bases between them. Germline CDR1 MNHNS, CDR2 SASEGT. CDR3 loop: CASSPSTYEQYF. CDR3 DNA: TGTGCCAGCAGCCCCAGTACCTACGAGCAGTACTTC.

V and J are TRBV29-1 and TRBJ2-1; the D gene is possibly TRBD1 (5 bases). The CDR3 totals 15 residues. Germline CDR1 SQVTM, CDR2 ANQGSEA. With 0 bases removed from V and 0 bases from J, the gap between germline ends came to 9 bases. The CDR3 DNA is TGCAGCGTTGAAGATCAGGGCCACTCCTACAATGAGCAGTTCTTC. Its translation is CSVEDQGHSYNEQFF.

This CDR3 reads CATSRDRQANQPQHF. CDR3 in DNA: TGTGCCACCAGCAGAGATAGACAGGCCAATCAGCCCCAGCATTTT. This sequence joins TRBV15 and TRBJ1-5, with D possibly being TRBD1 (6 bases). The germline V gene has CDR1 LNHNV and CDR2 YYDKDF (reference sequence). Trimming stripped 0 bases from V and 3 bases from J, with 9 bases between. This CDR3 has 15 residues.

This chain uses TRBV13 with TRBJ2-6; D is ambiguous. Trimming removed 3 bases at V and 1 base at J, with 10 bases between. From germline, CDR1 is PRHDT and CDR2 FYEKMQ (reference sequence). The CDR3 runs 16 residues. The CDR3 sequence is CASSFNGKSGANVLTF. The DNA of the CDR3 is TGTGCCAGCAGCTTCAACGGCAAGTCTGGGGCCAACGTCCTGACTTTC.

V and J are TRBV6-5 and TRBJ2-3; maybe TRBD1 (5 bases). Trimming removed 6 bases at V and 4 bases at J, with 11 bases between. There are 13 residues in the CDR3. The germline V gene has CDR1 MNHEY and CDR2 SVGAGI. Here the CDR3 reads CASSPPGSDTQYF. The DNA of the CDR3 is TGTGCCAGCAGCCCCCCAGGGTCAGATACGCAGTATTTT.

The chain uses TRBV29-1 and TRBJ2-3; TRBD1 might be the D (6 bases). The CDR3 runs to 13 residues. The V end was cut by 7 bases, the J end by 2 bases, with 13 bases between. Germline V CDR1 and CDR2: SQVTM, ANQGSEA. DNA for the CDR3: TGCAGCGGTGGGACAACTAACACAGATACGCAGTATTTT. It translates to CSGGTTNTDTQYF.

This rearrangement joins TRBV3-1 to TRBJ2-7; D may match TRBD1 or TRBD2 (5 bases each). The CDR3 has 13 amino acids. Germline V gene sequence: CDR1 LGHDT, CDR2 YNNKEL (reference sequence). V was cut by 0 bases and J by 9 bases, with 12 bases left in between. The CDR3 spells CASSQELPGGQYF. The CDR3 bases are TGTGCCAGCAGCCAAGAACTCCCTGGGGGGCAGTACTTC.

The V call is TRBV25-1, the J call TRBJ1-1, with D hard to call. Trimming pared 2 bases from V and 11 bases from J, leaving 15 bases between. Germline V gene sequence: CDR1 MGHDK, CDR2 SYGVNS. CDR3 length: 13 amino acids. In DNA form, the CDR3 reads TGTGCCAGCAGTGAAAGTCGGGCCAGAGCGGCTTTCTTT. This codes for CASSESRARAAFF.

The chain links TRBV29-1 to TRBJ2-3; maybe TRBD2 (7 bases). This CDR3 comprises 13 residues. V was trimmed by 5 bases and J by 0 bases, leaving 9 bases between them. CDR1 SQVTM and CDR2 ANQGSEA come from the germline V gene. CDR3 sequence: CSVRGGSTDTQYF. The DNA for the CDR3 is TGCAGCGTTAGGGGGGGGAGCACAGATACGCAGTATTTT.

The V and J genes are TRBV29-1 and TRBJ2-7, with 10 nucleotides matching TRBD2. V was pared by 1 base and J by 6 bases, with 3 bases of the junction left unmatched. The CDR3 has 13 residues. In germline, CDR1 is SQVTM, CDR2 ANQGSEA. The DNA for the CDR3 is TGCAGCGTTGAAGTAGCGGGAGGAACCGAGCAGTACTTC. It is translated as CSVEVAGGTEQYF.

V gene TRBV11-1 combines with J gene TRBJ2-1; TRBD2 matches 11 bases. The CDR3 has 21 residues. CDR1 and CDR2 (germline): SGHAT, FQDESV (reference sequence). Unmatched junction bases numbered 20, after V lost 7 bases and J lost 0 bases. The CDR3 here is CASTNPLPGLADIISYNEQFF. In nucleotides, the CDR3 is TGTGCCAGCACCAACCCTCTGCCGGGACTAGCGGACATCATCTCCTACAATGAGCAGTTCTTC.

The chain uses TRBV4-1 and TRBJ1-5; TRBD1 aligns across 8 bases. The V gene end was trimmed by 2 bases and the J gene end by 6 bases; junction bases not matched to a gene: 9. This CDR3 has 16 amino acids. Per germline, CDR1 MGHRA and CDR2 YSYEKL. The DNA for the CDR3 is TGCGCCAGCAGCCAAACCGGGACAGGCCGTAGTCAGCCCCAGCATTTT. Amino acids: CASSQTGTGRSQPQHF.

The J gene is TRBJ1-1, the V gene TRBV19, with TRBD1 identical over 8 bases. Trimming cost V 7 bases and J 3 bases; bases outside gene matches: 13. The CDR3 is made up of 16 amino acids. The V gene's germline CDR1 is LNHDA and CDR2 SQIVND (reference sequence). The CDR3 spells CASTPPGRGRDTEAFF. The CDR3 DNA is TGTGCCAGTACCCCCCCGGGCAGGGGGCGCGACACTGAAGCTTTCTTT.